Described below is a single T cell receptor (beta chain) sequence and its context. The sample is drawn from a study of T cell changes during pregnancy in multiple sclerosis. TCRdb keeps only in-frame clones here, not all; method: immunoSEQ multiplex PCR. The sample lists approximately 88,000 clones, around 92% occurring once. The CDR3 runs to 15 residues. V lost 5 bases to trimming and J lost 6 bases; unmatched junction nucleotides: 6. Germline-derived CDR1 and CDR2 are MRHNA and SNTAGT. The sequence derives from a female donor with multiple sclerosis, enrolled in a pregnancy study. This sample comprised peripheral blood, obtained in the first trimester of pregnancy. The gene calls are TRBV6-4 and TRBJ2-2; TRBD2 matches at 10 bases. The CDR3 region is CASSPLAGAAGELFF. CDR3 nucleotides: TGTGCCAGCAGTCCTCTAGCGGGAGCAGCCGGGGAGCTGTTTTTT.